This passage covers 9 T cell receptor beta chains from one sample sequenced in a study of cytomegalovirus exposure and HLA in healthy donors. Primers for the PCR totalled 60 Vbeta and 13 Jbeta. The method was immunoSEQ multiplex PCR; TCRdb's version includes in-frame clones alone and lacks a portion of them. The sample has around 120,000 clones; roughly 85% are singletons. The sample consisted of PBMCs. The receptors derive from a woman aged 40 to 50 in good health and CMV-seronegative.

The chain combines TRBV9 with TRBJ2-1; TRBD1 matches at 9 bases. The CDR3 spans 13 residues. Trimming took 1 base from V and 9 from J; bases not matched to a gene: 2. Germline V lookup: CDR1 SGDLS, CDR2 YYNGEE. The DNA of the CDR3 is TGTGCCAGCAGCGTACGGACAGGGGTTGAGCAGTTCTTC. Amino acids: CASSVRTGVEQFF.

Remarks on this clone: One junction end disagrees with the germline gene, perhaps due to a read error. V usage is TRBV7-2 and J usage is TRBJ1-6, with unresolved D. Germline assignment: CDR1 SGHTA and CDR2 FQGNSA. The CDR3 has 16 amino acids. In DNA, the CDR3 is TGTGCCAGCAGCTTAGACGGGAGCGCCTATAATTCACCCCTCCATTTT. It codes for CASSLDGSAYNSPLHF.

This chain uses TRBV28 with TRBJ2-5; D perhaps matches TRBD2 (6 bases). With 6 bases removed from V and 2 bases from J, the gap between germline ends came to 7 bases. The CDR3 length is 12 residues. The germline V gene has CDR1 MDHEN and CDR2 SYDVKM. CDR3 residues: CASSSGQETQYF. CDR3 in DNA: TGTGCCAGCAGCAGCGGGCAAGAGACCCAGTACTTC.

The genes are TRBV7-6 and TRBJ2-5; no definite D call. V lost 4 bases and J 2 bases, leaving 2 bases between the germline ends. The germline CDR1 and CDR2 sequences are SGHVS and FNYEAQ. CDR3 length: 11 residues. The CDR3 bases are TGTGCCAGCAGCTCTCAAGAGACCCAGTACTTC. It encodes CASSSQETQYF.

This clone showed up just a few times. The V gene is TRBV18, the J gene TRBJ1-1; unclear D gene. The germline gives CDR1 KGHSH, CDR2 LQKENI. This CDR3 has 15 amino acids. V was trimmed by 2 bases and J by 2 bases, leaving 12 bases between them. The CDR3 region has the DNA TGTGCCAGCTCACCAGGAGTCAGACCTAACACTGAAGCTTTCTTT. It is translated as CASSPGVRPNTEAFF.

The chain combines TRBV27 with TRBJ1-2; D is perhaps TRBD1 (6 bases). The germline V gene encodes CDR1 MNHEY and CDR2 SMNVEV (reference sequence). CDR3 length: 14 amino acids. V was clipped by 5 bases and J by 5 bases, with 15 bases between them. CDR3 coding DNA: TGTGCCAGCAGTCTAGGGGGTGGTAGGTATGGCTACACCTTC. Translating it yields CASSLGGGRYGYTF.

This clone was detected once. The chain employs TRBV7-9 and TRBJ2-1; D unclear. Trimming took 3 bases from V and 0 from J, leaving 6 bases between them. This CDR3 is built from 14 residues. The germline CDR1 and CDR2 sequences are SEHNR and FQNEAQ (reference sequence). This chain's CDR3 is CASSLRSSYNEQFF. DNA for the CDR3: TGTGCCAGCAGCTTGAGGAGCTCCTACAATGAGCAGTTCTTC.

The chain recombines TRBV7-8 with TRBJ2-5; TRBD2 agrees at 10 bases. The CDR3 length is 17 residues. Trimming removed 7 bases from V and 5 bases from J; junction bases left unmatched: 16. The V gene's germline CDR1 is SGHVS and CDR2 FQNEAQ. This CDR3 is CASTLKRAGGYGETQYF. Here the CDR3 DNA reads TGTGCCAGCACCCTAAAACGAGCGGGAGGGTACGGCGAGACCCAGTACTTC.

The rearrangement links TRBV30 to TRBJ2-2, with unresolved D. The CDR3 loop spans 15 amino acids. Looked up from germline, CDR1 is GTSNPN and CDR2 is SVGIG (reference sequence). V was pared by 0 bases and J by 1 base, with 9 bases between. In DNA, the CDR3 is TGTGCCTGGAGTGTAGTGCGCCAGAACACCGGGGAGCTGTTTTTT. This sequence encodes CAWSVVRQNTGELFF.